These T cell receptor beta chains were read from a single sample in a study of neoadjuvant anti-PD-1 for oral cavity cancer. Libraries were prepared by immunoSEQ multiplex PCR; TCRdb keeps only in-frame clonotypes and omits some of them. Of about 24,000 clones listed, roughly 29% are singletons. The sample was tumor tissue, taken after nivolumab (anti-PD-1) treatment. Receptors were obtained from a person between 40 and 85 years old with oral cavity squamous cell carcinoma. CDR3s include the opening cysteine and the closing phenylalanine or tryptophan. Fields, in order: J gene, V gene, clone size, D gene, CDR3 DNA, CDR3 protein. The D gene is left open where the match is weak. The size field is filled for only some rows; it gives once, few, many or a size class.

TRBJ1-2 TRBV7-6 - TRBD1 TGTGCCAGCAGCTCGGGACAGCGCCATGGCTACACCTTC CASSSGQRHGYTF
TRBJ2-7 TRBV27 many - TGTGCCAGCAATTCCTCCGGGGCAGGATTC CASNSSGAGF
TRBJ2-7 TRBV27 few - TGTGCCAGCATTTCCACCAGGGGGGGCGAGCAGTACTTC CASISTRGGEQYF
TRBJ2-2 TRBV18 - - TGTGCCAGCTCACCACCGGGACTGCGAACAACCGGGGAGCTGTTTTTT CASSPPGLRTTGELFF
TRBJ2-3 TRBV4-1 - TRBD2 TGCGCCAGCAGCCAAGAAGGCGCGGGGGGCCGGGTAGATACGCAGTATTTT CASSQEGAGGRVDTQYF
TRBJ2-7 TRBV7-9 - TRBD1 TGTGCCAGCAGCCAAGACAGGGTTGGATCCTACGAGCAGTACTTC CASSQDRVGSYEQYF
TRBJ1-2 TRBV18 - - TGTGCCAGCTCACCACCTGGTCTGGTGTGGGCTGGCTACACCTTC CASSPPGLVWAGYTF
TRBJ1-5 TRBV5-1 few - TGCGCCAGCAGCCAGCTAGGGGCCCCACATCAGCCCCAGCATTTT CASSQLGAPHQPQHF
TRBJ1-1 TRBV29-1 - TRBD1 TGCAGCGGGATGGGACAGGCGAACACTGAAGCTTTCTTT CSGMGQANTEAFF
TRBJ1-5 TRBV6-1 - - TGTGCCAGCAGAGACACAGGGATTCAGCCCCAGCATTTT CASRDTGIQPQHF
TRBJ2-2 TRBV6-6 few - TGTGCCAGCAGCCTTTACAGGGACACCGGGGAGCTGTTTTTT CASSLYRDTGELFF
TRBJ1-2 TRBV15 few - TGTGCCACCAGCAGAGTTAGTCTGGAGGGCTACACCTTC CATSRVSLEGYTF
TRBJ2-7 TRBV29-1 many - TGCAGCGTTGAGTCGGCAGCCTACGAGCAGTACTTC CSVESAAYEQYF
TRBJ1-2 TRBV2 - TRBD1 TGTGCCAGCAGGACCGGGACAGGGGCCTCCAACTATGGCTACACCTTC CASRTGTGASNYGYTF
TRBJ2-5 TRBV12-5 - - TGTGCTAGTGGTCTGACAGGCCAAGGGACCCAGTACTTC CASGLTGQGTQYF
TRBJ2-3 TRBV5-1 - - TGCGCCAGCAGCCGGGCCTACACAGATACGCAGTATTTT CASSRAYTDTQYF
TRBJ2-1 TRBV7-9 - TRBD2 TGTGCCAGCAGCTGGGAGGGGTCTCTCCAATGGCGTGAGCAGTTCTTC CASSWEGSLQWREQFF
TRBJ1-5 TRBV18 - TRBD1 TGTGCCAGCTCACTATCCGGGACAGGGGACCTTCAGCCCCAGCATTTT CASSLSGTGDLQPQHF
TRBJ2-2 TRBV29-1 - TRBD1 TGCAGCGTGGGGACAGAATCCACCGGGGAGCTGTTTTTT CSVGTESTGELFF
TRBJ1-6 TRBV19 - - TGTGCCAGTAGTAGTAACACGGGAGGAAATTCACCCCTCCACTTT CASSSNTGGNSPLHF
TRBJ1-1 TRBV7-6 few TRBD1 TGTGCCAGCAGCTCGGACAGGGGGACTGAAGCTTTCTTT CASSSDRGTEAFF
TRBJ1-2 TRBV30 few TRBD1 TGTGCCTGGGCCGGGACAGGCACCATTAACTATGGCTACACCTTC CAWAGTGTINYGYTF
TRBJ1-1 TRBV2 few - TGTGCCAGCAGCGCCAATCAGCGGGCTTTCTTT CASSANQRAFF
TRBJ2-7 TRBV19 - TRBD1 TGTGCCAGTAGTATGGCAGGGGGATCCTACGAGCAGTACTTC CASSMAGGSYEQYF
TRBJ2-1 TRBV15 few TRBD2 TGTGCCACCAGCAGCCCGGGACTAGCTGGCAATGAGCAGTTCTTC CATSSPGLAGNEQFF
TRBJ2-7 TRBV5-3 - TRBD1 TGTGCCAGAAGCTTACTTTTTGGGGACAGGGCGGGTGAGCAGTACTTC CARSLLFGDRAGEQYF
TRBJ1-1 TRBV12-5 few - TGTGCTAGTGGTTTAGACGGCCTGGGAGCTTTCTTT CASGLDGLGAFF
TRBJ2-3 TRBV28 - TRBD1 TGTGCCAGCGGCGGACAGGGGTTTTCGGATACGCAGTATTTT CASGGQGFSDTQYF
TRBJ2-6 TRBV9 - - TGTGCCAGCAGCGTAGGGGTAGGGTATTCTGGGGCCAACGTCCTGACTTTC CASSVGVGYSGANVLTF
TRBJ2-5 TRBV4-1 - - TGCGCCAGCAGCCAAGACAGGACAGAGATACAAGAGACCCAGTACTTC CASSQDRTEIQETQYF
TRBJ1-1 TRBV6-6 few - TGTGCCAGCTGTACGACAGGGAACACTGAAGCTTTCTTT CASCTTGNTEAFF
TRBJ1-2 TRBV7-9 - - TGTGCCAGCAGCCCAAGGGAGGGGAACTATGGCTACACCTTC CASSPREGNYGYTF
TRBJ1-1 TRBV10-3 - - TGTGCCATCAGTGAGTCGGGGACACCTGAAGCTTTCTTT CAISESGTPEAFF
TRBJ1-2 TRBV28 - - TGTGCCAGCAGTAGTACAGAGTTATATGGCTACACCTTC CASSSTELYGYTF
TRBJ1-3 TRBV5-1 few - TGCGCCAGCAGAGAGGGTTCGGCCAGCTCTGGAAACACCATATATTTT CASREGSASSGNTIYF
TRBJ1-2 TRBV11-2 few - TGTGCCAGCAGCTTGGCAGGTCCTGGCTACACCTTC CASSLAGPGYTF
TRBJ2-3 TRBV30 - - TGTGCCTGGAGTGTACTTGCCACAGATACGCAGTATTTT CAWSVLATDTQYF
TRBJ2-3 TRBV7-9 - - TGTGCCAGCAGCACCATAGGAGCAGATACGCAGTATTTT CASSTIGADTQYF
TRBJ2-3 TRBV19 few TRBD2 TGTGCCAGTAGTATGGGTAGCGGGGGCACAGATACGCAGTATTTT CASSMGSGGTDTQYF
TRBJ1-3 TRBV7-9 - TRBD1 TGTGCCAGCAGCTTCCAGGGGGTTGATGGAAACACCATATATTTT CASSFQGVDGNTIYF
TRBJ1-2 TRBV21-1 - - TGTGCCAGCAGCAAAGAAGGCTACACCTTC CASSKEGYTF
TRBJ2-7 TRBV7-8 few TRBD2 TGTGCCAGCAGCCCCCTAGCGATAGCGGGTAGCTCCTACGAGCAGTACTTC CASSPLAIAGSSYEQYF
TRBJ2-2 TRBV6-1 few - TGTGCCAGCAGTGACTACTTGCGTAGGCCGGCGGAGCTGTTTTTT CASSDYLRRPAELFF
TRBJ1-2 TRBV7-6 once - TGTGCCAGCAGCCCCGACAGCAACTATGGCTACACCTTC CASSPDSNYGYTF
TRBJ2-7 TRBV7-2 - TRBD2 TGTGCCAGCAGCTTAGGGGCTAGCGGGACGGTCTACGAGCAGTACTTC CASSLGASGTVYEQYF